The 18 T cell receptor beta chains below come from one sample, sequenced in a study of beta chain features in type 1 diabetes. Findings of the study overall: Shortening that was moderate but significant affected the TCRB CDR3s of Type 1 diabetes patients in all four CD4+ subsets.

Reverse transcribing all isolated RNA meant expressed TCRB transcripts were sequenced. Data came from immunoSEQ multiplex PCR; TCRdb stores just in-frame clones and leaves some out. The sample lists about 260,000 clones; about 20% were seen once. What these receptors recognize is not known. The source material was naive CD4+ T cells from blood. The receptors were gathered from a woman aged 40 to 55 with type 1 diabetes.

V and J are TRBV28 and TRBJ2-7; D is possibly TRBD2 (7 bases). Germline loops: CDR1 MDHEN, CDR2 SYDVKM. This CDR3 spans 15 amino acids. V lost 5 bases to trimming and J lost 11 bases, with 25 bases between them. This CDR3 is CASSIGGPSVRGEYF. The CDR3 bases are TGTGCCAGCAGTATCGGGGGGCCCTCGGTGCGAGGAGAGTACTTC. The variable domain in full, with the rest retrieved from reference TRBV28 and TRBJ2-7, is DVKVTQSSRYLVKRTGEKVFLECVQDMDHENMFWYRQDPGLGLRLIYFSYDVKMKEKGDIPEGYSVSREKKERFSLILESASTNQTSMYLCASSIGGPSVRGEYFGPGTRLTVT.

This clone was detected only a few times. The chain carries TRBV4-1 and TRBJ1-1; a possible D gene is TRBD1 (5 bases). Looked up from germline, CDR1 is MGHRA and CDR2 is YSYEKL. CDR3 length: 11 residues. Trimming left V 2 bases short and J 11 bases short, with 9 bases between. In nucleotides, the CDR3 is TGCGCCAGCAGCCAATGGGGGGAGGCTTTCTTT. This encodes CASSQWGEAFF.

The chain links TRBV27 to TRBJ1-2; perhaps TRBD1 as D (5 bases). V lost 8 bases and J 8 bases, leaving 24 bases between the germline ends. The length of the CDR3 is 15 residues. Germline CDR1 and CDR2: MNHEY and SMNVEV (reference sequence). The CDR3 sequence: CASSSDLISGKGYTF. The CDR3 DNA reads TGTGCCAGCTCCTCAGACCTGATTTCAGGGAAAGGCTACACCTTC.

CDR3 amino acids: CASSPGQAGTYEQYF. In DNA, the CDR3 is TGTGCCAGCAGCCCAGGACAGGCTGGGACCTACGAGCAGTACTTC. The chain links TRBV28 to TRBJ2-7; TRBD1 agrees at 7 bases. J gave up 2 bases and V 6 bases, and 10 bases lay outside the gene matches. CDR3 length: 15 residues. The germline V gene encodes CDR1 MDHEN and CDR2 SYDVKM.

In this sample, this clone turned up a few times. This chain uses TRBV7-3 with TRBJ2-5; 7 bases agree with TRBD2. Losses at the gene ends were 1 base for V and 9 bases for J; bases not matched to a gene: 5. In germline, CDR1 is SGHTA, CDR2 FQGTGA. There are 13 residues in the CDR3. The CDR3, as DNA: TGTGCCAGCAGCTTAATGGCGGGGGACTCCCAGTACTTC. This translates into CASSLMAGDSQYF. Full variable domain (remainder filled in from reference TRBV7-3 and TRBJ2-5): GAGVSQTPSNKVTEKGKYVELRCDPISGHTALYWYRQSLGQGPEFLIYFQGTGAADDSGLPNDRFFAVRPEGSVSTLKIQRTERGDSAVYLCASSLMAGDSQYFGPGTRLLVL.

CDR3 bases: TGTGCCAGCAGCCCCCCAGGGAGGTACGTGGCTTTCTTT. Translating it yields CASSPPGRYVAFF. The chain joins TRBV6-6 to TRBJ1-1; a weak D match, TRBD1 (5 bases). Trimming removed 6 bases from V and 11 bases from J, with 19 bases in between. CDR3 length equals 13 residues. Per the germline V gene, CDR1 is MNHNY and CDR2 is SVGAGI (reference sequence).

This rearrangement joins TRBV7-9 to TRBJ2-1; no firm D call. The CDR3 spans 13 residues. Trimming stripped 5 bases from V and 7 bases from J, with 12 bases between. The germline CDR1 and CDR2 sequences are SEHNR and FQNEAQ (reference sequence). The CDR3 sequence is CASSLRSRNEQFF. CDR3 DNA sequence: TGTGCCAGCAGCCTCCGGTCCCGGAATGAGCAGTTCTTC.

V and J are TRBV6-1 and TRBJ1-1; D is perhaps TRBD1 (5 bases). This CDR3 is built from 13 residues. Germline CDR1 MNHNS, CDR2 SASEGT. Trimming stripped 4 bases from V and 0 bases from J, with 6 bases between. The CDR3 sequence: CASSVGVNTEAFF. The CDR3 DNA reads TGTGCCAGCAGTGTAGGGGTGAACACTGAAGCTTTCTTT.

V gene TRBV7-9 combines with J gene TRBJ1-1, with D possibly TRBD1 on 5 matching bases. In germline, CDR1 is SEHNR, CDR2 FQNEAQ (reference sequence). The CDR3 is made up of 14 amino acids. Trimming stripped 6 bases from V and 1 base from J, with 12 bases between. In nucleotides, the CDR3 is TGTGCCAGCAGATATGGGGCAGGGAACACTGAAGCTTTCTTT. Its translation is CASRYGAGNTEAFF.

This clone was recorded a few times. The genes are TRBV5-1 and TRBJ1-1; possibly TRBD1 for D (5 bases). The CDR3 spans 14 residues. Per the germline V gene, CDR1 is SGHRS and CDR2 is YFSETQ. The V gene lost 4 bases and the J gene lost 0 bases, with 10 bases spanning the gap. CDR3 loop: CASSPDTVNTEAFF. The CDR3, as DNA: TGCGCCAGCAGCCCGGACACAGTGAACACTGAAGCTTTCTTT.

This clone was counted only a few times. The chain links TRBV7-9 to TRBJ1-6; no reliable D call. Germline V gene sequence: CDR1 SEHNR, CDR2 FQNEAQ (reference sequence). This CDR3 contains 13 residues. Trimming shortened V by 4 bases and J by 10 bases, and 11 bases separated the two germline ends. CDR3 nucleotides: TGTGCCAGCAGCTCGTTTAATGGCTCACCCCTCCACTTT. Encoded protein: CASSSFNGSPLHF.

There are a few counts of this clone. The chain couples TRBV28 to TRBJ2-1; 7 nucleotides match TRBD2. V shed 8 bases and J 4 bases; nucleotides not matched to a gene: 5. The CDR3 loop spans 13 amino acids. CDR1 and CDR2 from the germline V gene are MDHEN and SYDVKM. Here the CDR3 reads CASWTRYYNEQFF. As DNA, the CDR3 is TGTGCCAGCTGGACTAGATATTACAATGAGCAGTTCTTC.

The chain has TRBV19 and TRBJ1-1; possible D gene TRBD1, 6 bases. The V gene lost 6 bases and the J gene lost 6 bases, with 14 bases spanning the gap. CDR1 LNHDA and CDR2 SQIVND come from the germline V gene (reference sequence). The length of the CDR3 is 13 residues. The CDR3, as DNA: TGTGCCAGTAGCCGCACAGGGATCCCTGAAGCTTTCTTT. The encoded protein is CASSRTGIPEAFF. Looking up the rest from reference TRBV19 and TRBJ1-1 gives the full variable domain: DGGITQSPKYLFRKEGQNVTLSCEQNLNHDAMYWYRQDPGQGLRLIYYSQIVNDFQKGDIAEGYSVSREKKESFPLTVTSAQKNPTAFYLCASSRTGIPEAFFGQGTRLTVV.

The CDR3 spells CASSLMTVRTGELFF. CDR3 nucleotides: TGTGCCAGCAGTTTAATGACAGTTCGCACCGGGGAGCTGTTTTTT. This sequence joins TRBV27 and TRBJ2-2; a possible D gene is TRBD1 (5 bases). The CDR3 has 15 residues. Trimming pared 2 bases from V and 4 bases from J, leaving 11 bases between. Germline V gene data show CDR1 as MNHEY and CDR2 as SMNVEV (reference sequence).

The chain carries TRBV7-9 and TRBJ1-6; 7 positions match TRBD1. This CDR3 spans 14 amino acids. Germline CDR1 and CDR2: SEHNR and FQNEAQ (reference sequence). The V gene end was trimmed by 6 bases and the J gene end by 7 bases; junction bases not matched to a gene: 6. The CDR3 bases are TGTGCCAGCAGTTCAACAGGGGACAATTCACCCCTCCACTTT. It encodes CASSSTGDNSPLHF.

This clone came up a few times. This rearrangement joins TRBV23-1 to TRBJ1-1, with D perhaps matching TRBD1 (5 bases). TRBV23-1 is labeled an ORF, and its function is uncertain. The CDR3 runs 12 residues. V lost 8 bases, J lost 7 bases, and 14 bases lay in between. CDR3: CASPPGGFEAFF. DNA of the CDR3: TGCGCCAGCCCCCCCGGGGGTTTTGAAGCTTTCTTT.

This clone was picked up a small number of times. The chain recombines TRBV29-1 with TRBJ2-7; 7 bases fit TRBD1. The CDR3 length is 16 residues. With 6 bases clipped from V and 0 bases from J, the junction kept 14 bases outside the gene matches. Germline V CDR1 and CDR2: SQVTM, ANQGSEA. CDR3 DNA sequence: TGCAGCGTCAAGAGGGTACAGGGGTCCTACTCCTACGAGCAGTACTTC. Its translation is CSVKRVQGSYSYEQYF.

The rearrangement uses TRBV28 and TRBJ1-4, with TRBD1 identical over 8 bases. This CDR3 comprises 15 residues. The germline gives CDR1 MDHEN, CDR2 SYDVKM. V was pared by 7 bases and J by 7 bases, with 11 bases of the junction left unmatched. The CDR3 region is CASTYSSGQVEKLFF. DNA for the CDR3: TGTGCCAGCACGTACTCCTCGGGACAGGTTGAAAAACTGTTTTTT.